This passage covers 12 T cell receptor beta chains from one sample sequenced in a study of T cell repertoires in cytomegalovirus infection. TCRdb passed the reads through MiXCR, listing each CDR3 protein once. The repertoire consists of 250,000 to 350,000 distinct CDR3 sequences, with about 23% occurring once and the leading ten covering about 14%. The sequenced material came from PBMCs. The receptor set was obtained from a human donor in good health (CMV status not recorded). Some clones in this sample may be carry-over from other donors' samples.

This chain uses TRBV19 with TRBJ2-1; 12 bases are shared with TRBD2. The CDR3 spans 20 residues. In germline, CDR1 is LNHDA, CDR2 SQIVND (reference sequence). V gave up 9 bases and J gave up 0 bases; unmatched junction bases: 18. CDR3 loop: CASRGLAGSSSSDSYNEQFF. The CDR3 DNA reads TGTGCCAGCCGCGGACTAGCGGGGAGTTCATCCAGCGACTCCTACAATGAGCAGTTCTTC.

This clonotype was observed a handful of times. V and J are TRBV2 and TRBJ2-7; perhaps D is TRBD1 or TRBD2 (5 bases each). CDR3 size: 14 residues. Per germline, CDR1 SNHLY and CDR2 FYNNEI. V shed 7 bases and J shed 0 bases, with 13 bases lying between them. The CDR3 DNA follows: TGTGCCAGCACCCGGGACGGTTACTCCTACGAGCAGTACTTC. This translates into CASTRDGYSYEQYF. The full variable domain, its missing parts supplied by reference TRBV2 and TRBJ2-7, is EPEVTQTPSHQVTQMGQEVILRCVPISNHLYFYWYRQILGQKVEFLVSFYNNEISEKSEIFDDQFSVERPDGSNFTLKIRSTKLEDSAMYFCASTRDGYSYEQYFGPGTRLTVT.

This clonotype was seen ten or more times. The J gene is TRBJ2-7, the V gene TRBV28; 14 bases fit TRBD2. This CDR3 has 15 amino acids. Germline V gene sequence: CDR1 MDHEN, CDR2 SYDVKM. V trimming: 5 bases; J trimming: 2 bases; junction bases outside the gene matches: 2. For the CDR3, the DNA is TGTGCCAGCAGTCAGGGACTAGCGGGAGCCTACGAGCAGTACTTC. Its translation is CASSQGLAGAYEQYF.

In this sample, this clonotype turned up a few times. In nucleotides, the CDR3 is TGTGCCAGCAGTTCGGGCGGTCGGCACGAGCAGTACTTC. Protein: CASSSGGRHEQYF. The chain joins TRBV12-3 or TRBV12-4 to TRBJ2-7; D ambiguous. CDR3 length equals 13 residues. Trimming shortened V by 4 bases and J by 5 bases, and 12 bases separated the two germline ends.

V and J are TRBV11-2 and TRBJ1-5, with D hard to call. Trimming stripped 5 bases from V and 5 bases from J, with 16 bases between. Germline lookup yields CDR1 SGHAT and CDR2 FQNNGV. This CDR3 has 15 residues. CDR3 in amino acids: CASSPGWGGDQPQHF. CDR3 in DNA: TGTGCCAGCAGCCCCGGGTGGGGAGGCGATCAGCCCCAGCATTTT.

The chain recombines TRBV11-2 with TRBJ2-1; no clear D. Germline V gene lookup returns CDR1 SGHAT and CDR2 FQNNGV. This CDR3 comprises 13 residues. Trimming cost V 0 bases and J 10 bases, with 10 bases left between them. DNA of the CDR3: TGTGCCAGCAGCTTAGAGTTCCGGCGGGAGCAGTTCTTC. Translated: CASSLEFRREQFF. Drawing the rest from reference TRBV11-2 and TRBJ2-1, the complete variable domain is EAGVAQSPRYKIIEKRQSVAFWCNPISGHATLYWYQQILGQGPKLLIQFQNNGVVDDSQLPKDRFSAERLKGVDSTLKIQPAKLEDSAVYLCASSLEFRREQFFGPGTRLTVL.

This clonotype showed up many times. V usage is TRBV7-2 and J usage is TRBJ2-3; D could derive from TRBD1 or TRBD2 (7 bases each). Germline V gene lookup returns CDR1 SGHTA and CDR2 FQGNSA. The CDR3 extends over 15 amino acids. Trimming pared 5 bases from V and 3 bases from J, leaving 15 bases between. The CDR3 loop reads CASSPTSRGTDTQYF. The CDR3 DNA reads as TGTGCCAGCAGCCCGACTAGCAGGGGGACAGATACGCAGTATTTT.

This clonotype was seen ten or more times. The CDR3 spells CASSAHGGVTEAFF. The CDR3 nucleotides are TGTGCCAGCAGTGCCCACGGGGGAGTCACTGAAGCTTTCTTT. The chain is built from TRBV28 and TRBJ1-1; maybe TRBD1 (5 bases). The CDR3 is 14 amino acids. V lost 5 bases, J lost 4 bases, and 14 bases lay in between. Germline lookup yields CDR1 MDHEN and CDR2 SYDVKM.

This clonotype was observed at least ten times. This chain uses TRBV7-2 with TRBJ2-5; D possibly corresponds to TRBD1 (6 bases). Germline values: CDR1 SGHTA, CDR2 FQGNSA. The CDR3 runs to 15 residues. Trimming took 1 base from V and 6 from J, leaving 15 bases between them. The CDR3 protein is CASSLEALRGKTQYF. DNA for the CDR3: TGTGCCAGCAGCTTAGAAGCTTTGAGGGGGAAGACCCAGTACTTC. The complete variable domain, with remaining parts taken from reference TRBV7-2 and TRBJ2-5, reads GAGVSQSPSNKVTEKGKDVELRCDPISGHTALYWYRQSLGQGLEFLIYFQGNSAPDKSGLPSDRFSAERTGGSVSTLTIQRTQQEDSAVYLCASSLEALRGKTQYFGPGTRLLVL.

The chain is built from TRBV20-1 and TRBJ2-7; the D gene is possibly TRBD2 (5 bases). This CDR3 is 13 amino acids long. The V gene lost 0 bases and the J gene lost 7 bases, with 13 bases spanning the gap. Germline assignment: CDR1 DFQATT and CDR2 SNEGSKA (reference sequence). DNA for the CDR3: TGCAGTGCTAGAGATCGGCTAACGGGAGAGCAGTACTTC. Its translation: CSARDRLTGEQYF.

Notes on this clonotype: A read error may be the cause here, since a much bigger clone is one base away. V and J are TRBV4-3 and TRBJ2-2, with 7 bases aligning to TRBD2. The CDR3 has 14 residues. Germline V gene lookup returns CDR1 LGHNA and CDR2 YSLEER. J lost 7 bases, V lost 4 bases, and 6 bases had no gene match. CDR3 sequence: CASSLRRTSGELFF. DNA of the CDR3: TGCGCCAGCAGCCTGCGGAGGACTAGCGGGGAGCTGTTTTTT.

The V gene is TRBV28, the J gene TRBJ2-5; TRBD1 might be the D (6 bases). The V gene's germline CDR1 is MDHEN and CDR2 SYDVKM. Trimming took 1 base from V and 5 from J, leaving 11 bases between them. The CDR3 length is 14 residues. The CDR3 coding sequence is TGTGCCAGCAGTTTATACTCCGACAGGGAGACCCAGTACTTC. Protein sequence: CASSLYSDRETQYF.